The rows below give T cell receptor beta chains drawn from one sample of a study of T cell changes during pregnancy in multiple sclerosis. Some clones are missing from TCRdb's copy, which holds only in-frame ones; the method was immunoSEQ multiplex PCR. The sample includes nearly 20,000 clones, roughly 89% of them seen just once. The sequencing here drew on CD8+ T cells from peripheral blood mononuclear cells, taken in the third trimester of pregnancy. These receptors came from a female donor in good health, enrolled as a control in a pregnancy study. The conserved cysteine and the conserved F or W are not part of the CDR3 here. The size of a clone is reported for some rows only, either as once, few or many, or as a class for expanded clones.

>once|TRBV6-5|TRBJ1-1
ASGPAMNTEAF
>once|TRBV6-1|TRBJ2-1
ASGQRGGRYEQF
>NA|TRBV14|TRBJ2-5
ASSRTGKETQY
>NA|TRBV7-6|TRBJ1-1
ASSFRSGILNTEAF
>NA|TRBV2|TRBJ2-1
ASNLVSGYYNEQF
>NA|TRBV27|TRBJ1-5
ASSLSWGEPYSNQPQH
>NA|TRBV7-9|TRBJ2-3
ASSLAELAKDTQY
>NA|TRBV6-6|TRBJ1-1
ASSHLGQGDTEAF
>NA|TRBV11-2|TRBJ2-7
ASSLDYGGEQY
>NA|TRBV4-3|TRBJ1-4
ASSPSEGEGEKLF
>NA|TRBV10-3|TRBJ1-2
AIRRTGASYGYT
>NA|TRBV25-1|TRBJ1-4
ASSGPGPGGEKLF
>medium-sized|TRBV7-6|TRBJ1-1
ASSSELTGANTEAF
>NA|TRBV7-6|TRBJ2-7
ASSPGSYEQY
>medium-sized|TRBV10-3|TRBJ2-7
AISEQGREQY
>NA|TRBV5-6|TRBJ1-1
ASSWGPGTANTEAF
>few|TRBV6-6|TRBJ2-2
ASSGDSWIGELF
>NA|TRBV7-6|TRBJ2-2
ASSLRRGQVDTGELF
>NA|TRBV18|TRBJ1-2
ASSPLKFPYYGYT
>NA|TRBV9|TRBJ2-3
ASSYPRTGPSTDTQY
>NA|TRBV19|TRBJ2-3
ASSWSGGTSTDTQY
>NA|TRBV27|TRBJ1-2
ASSLTGGNYGYT
>NA|TRBV7-3|TRBJ1-1
ASSTDRGDTEAF
>NA|TRBV10-3|TRBJ2-2
AISSGTANTGELF
>NA|TRBV4-2|TRBJ1-2
ASSQAFTGGNYGYT
>NA|TRBV4-3|TRBJ1-5
ASSQDRGRDQPQH